This T cell receptor beta chain was retrieved from a study of blood T cell repertoires in COVID-19. At the level of the study: The samples span acute and convalescent COVID-19 from the United States, Italy and Spain. Sources were T cells, B-cell-depleted T cells, or PBMCs; the material itself was cDNA or gDNA.

Sequencing was performed with immunoSEQ multiplex PCR; in TCRdb, only in-frame clones are kept and a portion is missing. The data hold 100,000 to 150,000 clones, with about four fifths observed a single time. The CDR3 totals 17 residues. CDR1 and CDR2 from the germline V gene are MNHEY and SVGEGT. V shed 0 bases and J 6 bases; nucleotides not matched to a gene: 11. This TCR derives from a woman aged 50 to 65 with acute or convalescent COVID-19. This chain links TRBV6-2 or TRBV6-3 with TRBJ2-7; 10 bases are a match to TRBD1. What was sequenced was peripheral blood. This chain's CDR3 is CASSYSTSRQGAGEQYF. CDR3 in DNA: TGTGCCAGCAGTTACTCGACCTCTCGACAGGGGGCCGGCGAGCAGTACTTC.